These 13 T cell receptor beta chains originate from one sample sequenced in a study of T cells after yellow fever vaccination. TCRdb passed the 5' RACE reads through MiXCR, listing each CDR3 protein once. The sample shows about 340,000 distinct CDR3 sequences, 8.7% of them seen only once. This sample comprised PBMCs, obtained on the day of the first yellow fever vaccination. These receptors were collected from a man aged 18 to 29 who received the YFV17D yellow fever vaccine.

The V gene is TRBV12-3 or TRBV12-4, the J gene TRBJ1-5; 10 nucleotides align to TRBD1. V lost 5 bases to trimming and J lost 4 bases; unmatched junction nucleotides: 11. The CDR3 runs 17 residues. CDR3 nucleotides: TGTGCCAGCAGTCTAACCCAGACAGGGGGCCGAAATCAGCCCCAGCATTTT. Protein product: CASSLTQTGGRNQPQHF.

This clonotype was seen only a few times. The chain couples TRBV12-3 or TRBV12-4 to TRBJ2-2; possibly TRBD2 for D (6 bases). The germline V and J ends were trimmed by 6 bases and 0 bases, with 14 bases remaining between them. This CDR3 is built from 16 residues. This CDR3 reads CASRSTGGANTGELFF. As DNA, the CDR3 is TGTGCCAGCAGGTCGACGGGCGGGGCGAACACCGGGGAGCTGTTTTTT.

At least ten counts were recorded for this clonotype. This chain joins TRBV29-1 and TRBJ2-1, with 7 bases that match TRBD2. V was pared by 3 bases and J by 5 bases, with 10 bases of the junction left unmatched. The CDR3 spans 15 residues. Germline CDR1 SQVTM, CDR2 ANQGSEA. CDR3 nucleotides: TGCAGCGTTGAGAAGGGTAGCGGGTTCGACAATGAGCAGTTCTTC. Protein sequence: CSVEKGSGFDNEQFF.

This chain joins TRBV27 and TRBJ2-5; 8 nucleotides agree with TRBD2. Germline CDR1 MNHEY, CDR2 SMNVEV (reference sequence). The CDR3 runs to 14 residues. J lost 5 bases, V lost 6 bases, and 8 bases had no gene match. This CDR3 is CASRTRGGMETQYF. The CDR3, as DNA: TGTGCCAGCAGAACCCGGGGGGGAATGGAGACCCAGTACTTC.

V and J are TRBV5-1 and TRBJ2-5; 11 nucleotides match TRBD1. This CDR3 comprises 14 residues. The trim removed 7 bases at V and 4 bases at J, leaving 6 bases unmatched. The germline V gene has CDR1 SGHRS and CDR2 YFSETQ. The CDR3 here is CASRPGQGGETQYF. The CDR3 DNA follows: TGCGCCAGCCGGCCGGGACAGGGGGGAGAGACCCAGTACTTC.

This clonotype was observed a few times. This chain joins TRBV6-1 and TRBJ2-6; the D is unclear. Trimming removed 2 bases at V and 2 bases at J, with 7 bases between. Germline loops: CDR1 MNHNS, CDR2 SASEGT. This CDR3 spans 15 amino acids. CDR3 in DNA: TGTGCCAGCAGTGAACAGGCCACTGGGGCCAACGTCCTGACTTTC. It yields the protein CASSEQATGANVLTF.

This clonotype was counted ten times or more. The gene calls are TRBV5-6 and TRBJ2-3; TRBD2 aligns across 7 bases. From germline, CDR1 is SGHDT and CDR2 YYEEEE. V shed 3 bases, J shed 12 bases, and the junction held 10 bases outside the gene matches. The CDR3 consists of 13 residues. The CDR3 DNA reads as TGTGCCAGCAGCTGGGGGGGGAGCGGGGCCCAGTATTTT. Its protein product is CASSWGGSGAQYF.

This clonotype showed up just a few times. The chain has TRBV12-3 or TRBV12-4 and TRBJ1-1; 7 bases agree with TRBD1. J was trimmed by 3 bases and V by 3 bases; bases with no gene match: 7. CDR3 size: 15 residues. The CDR3 here is CASSFSDREYTEAFF. CDR3 bases: TGTGCCAGCAGTTTCAGTGACAGGGAATACACTGAAGCTTTCTTT.

There are a few counts of this clonotype. The chain recombines TRBV5-1 with TRBJ2-2, with 8 positions matching TRBD2. The CDR3 runs 18 residues. The germline CDR1 and CDR2 sequences are SGHRS and YFSETQ. The trim removed 3 bases at V and 4 bases at J, leaving 14 bases unmatched. CDR3 amino acids: CASSSYGVVAGSTGELFF. The CDR3 region has the DNA TGCGCCAGCAGCTCGTATGGGGTTGTAGCGGGGTCCACCGGGGAGCTGTTTTTT.

CDR3 coding DNA: TGTGCCATCAGTTCCGCCTGGGGACTAGCGGGGGGGTCCGATACGCAGTATTTT. It is translated as CAISSAWGLAGGSDTQYF. The V and J genes are TRBV10-3 and TRBJ2-3; the match to TRBD2 covers 16 bases. After removal of 5 bases from V and 6 bases from J, the junction contained 11 bases not matched to a gene. CDR1 and CDR2 from the germline V gene are ENHRY and SYGVKD. The CDR3 length is 18 residues.

This clonotype was seen a handful of times. J is TRBJ1-1 and V is TRBV20-1, with TRBD1 as a possible D gene (6 bases). This CDR3 is built from 15 residues. CDR1 is DFQATT, CDR2 SNEGSKA, per germline (reference sequence). Trimming pared 0 bases from V and 4 bases from J, leaving 15 bases between. The CDR3 loop reads CSARDVGRGPTEAFF. In DNA form, the CDR3 reads TGCAGTGCTAGAGACGTGGGCAGGGGACCCACTGAAGCTTTCTTT.

This chain links TRBV12-3 or TRBV12-4 with TRBJ2-3; no clear D gene. Between the trimmed V and J ends, which lost 6 bases and 2 bases, there was a span of 15 bases. CDR3 size: 15 residues. Here the CDR3 reads CASSPNPVITDTQYF. CDR3 DNA: TGTGCCAGCAGCCCCAACCCCGTTATCACAGATACGCAGTATTTT.

V is TRBV9 and J is TRBJ1-2, with 9 bases identical to TRBD1. Germline trimming cut 2 bases from V and 7 bases from J; bases unmatched to any gene: 3. The CDR3 contains 13 residues. The germline gives CDR1 SGDLS, CDR2 YYNGEE. The CDR3 here is CASSVPGQGGYTF. Written as DNA, the CDR3 is TGTGCCAGCAGCGTTCCGGGACAGGGTGGCTACACCTTC.